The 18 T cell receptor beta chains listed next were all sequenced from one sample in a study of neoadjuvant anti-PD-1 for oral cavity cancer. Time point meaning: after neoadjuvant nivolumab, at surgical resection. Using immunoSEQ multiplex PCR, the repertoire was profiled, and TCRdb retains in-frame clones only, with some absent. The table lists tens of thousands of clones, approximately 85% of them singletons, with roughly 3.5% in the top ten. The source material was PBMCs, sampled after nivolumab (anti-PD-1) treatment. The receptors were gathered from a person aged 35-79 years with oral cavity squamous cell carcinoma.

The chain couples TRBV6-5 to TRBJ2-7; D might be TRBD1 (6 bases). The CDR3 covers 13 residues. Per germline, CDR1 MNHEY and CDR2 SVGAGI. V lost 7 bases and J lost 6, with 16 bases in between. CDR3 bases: TGTGCCAGCACCGACAGGTCCCTTAGCGAGCAGTACTTC. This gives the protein CASTDRSLSEQYF.

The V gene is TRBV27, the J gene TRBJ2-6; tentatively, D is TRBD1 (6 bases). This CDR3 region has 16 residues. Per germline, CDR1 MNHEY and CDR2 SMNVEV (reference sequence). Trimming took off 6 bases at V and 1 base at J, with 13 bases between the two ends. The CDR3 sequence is CASSAQGLSGANVLTF. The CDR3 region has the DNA TGTGCCAGCAGCGCACAGGGATTATCTGGGGCCAACGTCCTGACTTTC.

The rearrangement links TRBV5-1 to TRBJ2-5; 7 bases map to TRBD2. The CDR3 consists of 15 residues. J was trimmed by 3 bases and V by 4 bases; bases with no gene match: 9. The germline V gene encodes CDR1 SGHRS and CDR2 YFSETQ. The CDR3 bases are TGCGCCAGCAGCCCGGGGGGAGGGCCAGAAGAGACCCAGTACTTC. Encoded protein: CASSPGGGPEETQYF.

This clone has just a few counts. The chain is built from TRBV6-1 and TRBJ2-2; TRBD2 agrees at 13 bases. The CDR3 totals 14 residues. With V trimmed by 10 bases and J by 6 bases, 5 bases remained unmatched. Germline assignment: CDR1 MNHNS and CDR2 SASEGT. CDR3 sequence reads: CATGTSGISGELFF. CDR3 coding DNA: TGTGCCACTGGGACTAGCGGGATTTCCGGGGAGCTGTTTTTT.

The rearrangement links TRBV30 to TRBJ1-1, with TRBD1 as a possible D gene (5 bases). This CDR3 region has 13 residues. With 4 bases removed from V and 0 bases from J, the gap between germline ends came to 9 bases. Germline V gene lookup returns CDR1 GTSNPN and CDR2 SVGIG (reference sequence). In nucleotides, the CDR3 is TGTGCCTGGAAGACAGCTATGAACACTGAAGCTTTCTTT. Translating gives CAWKTAMNTEAFF.

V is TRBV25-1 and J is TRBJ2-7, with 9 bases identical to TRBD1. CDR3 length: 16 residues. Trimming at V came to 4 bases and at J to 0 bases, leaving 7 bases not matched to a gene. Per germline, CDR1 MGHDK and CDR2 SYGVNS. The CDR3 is CASSGDPGQGSYEQYF. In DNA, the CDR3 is TGTGCCAGCAGTGGAGACCCGGGACAGGGCTCCTACGAGCAGTACTTC.

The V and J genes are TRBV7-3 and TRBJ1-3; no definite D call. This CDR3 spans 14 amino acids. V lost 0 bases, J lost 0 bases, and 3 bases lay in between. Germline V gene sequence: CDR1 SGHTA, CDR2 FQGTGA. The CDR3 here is CASSLTPSGNTIYF. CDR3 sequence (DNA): TGTGCCAGCAGCTTAACCCCCTCTGGAAACACCATATATTTT.

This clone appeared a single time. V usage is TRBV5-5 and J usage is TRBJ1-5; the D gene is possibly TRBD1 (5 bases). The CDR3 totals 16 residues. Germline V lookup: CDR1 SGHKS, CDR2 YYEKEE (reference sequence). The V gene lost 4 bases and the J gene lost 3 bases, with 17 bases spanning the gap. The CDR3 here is CASSPREGLLNQPQHF. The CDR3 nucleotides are TGTGCCAGCAGCCCGAGAGAGGGGCTACTCAATCAGCCCCAGCATTTT. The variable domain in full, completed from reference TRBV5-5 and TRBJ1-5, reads DAGVTQSPTHLIKTRGQQVTLRCSPISGHKSVSWYQQVLGQGPQFIFQYYEKEERGRGNFPDRFSARQFPNYSSELNVNALLLGDSALYLCASSPREGLLNQPQHFGDGTRLSIL.

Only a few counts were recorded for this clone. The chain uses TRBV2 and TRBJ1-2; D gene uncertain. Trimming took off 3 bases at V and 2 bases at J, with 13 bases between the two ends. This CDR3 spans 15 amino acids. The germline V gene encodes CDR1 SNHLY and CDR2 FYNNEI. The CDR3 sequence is CASSDSAGTNYGYTF. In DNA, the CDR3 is TGTGCCAGCAGTGATTCTGCAGGCACGAACTATGGCTACACCTTC. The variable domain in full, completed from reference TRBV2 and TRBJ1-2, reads EPEVTQTPSHQVTQMGQEVILRCVPISNHLYFYWYRQILGQKVEFLVSFYNNEISEKSEIFDDQFSVERPDGSNFTLKIRSTKLEDSAMYFCASSDSAGTNYGYTFGSGTRLTVV.

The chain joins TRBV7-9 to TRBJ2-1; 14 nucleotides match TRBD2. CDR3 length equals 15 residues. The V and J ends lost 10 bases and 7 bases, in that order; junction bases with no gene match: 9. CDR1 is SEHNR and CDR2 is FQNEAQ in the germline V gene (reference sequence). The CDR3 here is CAISRLAGGGNEQFF. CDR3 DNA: TGTGCCATCTCACGACTAGCGGGAGGGGGGAATGAGCAGTTCTTC.

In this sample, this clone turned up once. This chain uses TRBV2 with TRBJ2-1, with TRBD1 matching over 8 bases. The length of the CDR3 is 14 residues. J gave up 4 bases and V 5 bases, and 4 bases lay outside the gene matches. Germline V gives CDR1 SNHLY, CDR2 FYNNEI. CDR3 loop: CASSLTGEYNEQFF. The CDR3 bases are TGTGCCAGCAGTTTGACAGGGGAGTACAATGAGCAGTTCTTC.

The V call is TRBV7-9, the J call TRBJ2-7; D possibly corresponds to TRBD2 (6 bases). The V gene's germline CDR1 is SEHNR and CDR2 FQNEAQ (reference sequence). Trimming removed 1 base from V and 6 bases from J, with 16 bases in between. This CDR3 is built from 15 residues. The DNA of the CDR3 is TGTGCCAGCAGCTTAGTTAGCGGAGACATTTCCGAGCAGTACTTC. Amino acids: CASSLVSGDISEQYF. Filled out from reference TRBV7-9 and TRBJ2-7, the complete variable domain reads DTGVSQNPRHKITKRGQNVTFRCDPISEHNRLYWYRQTLGQGPEFLTYFQNEAQLEKSRLLSDRFSAERPKGSFSTLEIQRTEQGDSAMYLCASSLVSGDISEQYFGPGTRLTVT.

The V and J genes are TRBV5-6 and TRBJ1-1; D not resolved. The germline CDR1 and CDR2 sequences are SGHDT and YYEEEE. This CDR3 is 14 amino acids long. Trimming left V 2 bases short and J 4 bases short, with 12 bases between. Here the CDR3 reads CASSFSRWGTEAFF. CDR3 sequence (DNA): TGTGCCAGCAGCTTTTCGAGGTGGGGCACTGAAGCTTTCTTT.

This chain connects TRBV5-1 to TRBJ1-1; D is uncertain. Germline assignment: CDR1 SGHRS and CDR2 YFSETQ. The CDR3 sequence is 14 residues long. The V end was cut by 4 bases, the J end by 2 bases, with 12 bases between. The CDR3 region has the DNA TGCGCCAGCAGCCCCCTCCAGGAAAACACTGAAGCTTTCTTT. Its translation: CASSPLQENTEAFF.

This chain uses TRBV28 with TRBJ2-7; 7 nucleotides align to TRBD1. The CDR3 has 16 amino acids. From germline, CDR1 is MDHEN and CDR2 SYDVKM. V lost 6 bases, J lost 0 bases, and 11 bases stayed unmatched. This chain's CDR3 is CASRPTGTASSYEQYF. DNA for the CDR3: TGTGCCAGCAGACCTACGGGGACAGCAAGCTCCTACGAGCAGTACTTC.

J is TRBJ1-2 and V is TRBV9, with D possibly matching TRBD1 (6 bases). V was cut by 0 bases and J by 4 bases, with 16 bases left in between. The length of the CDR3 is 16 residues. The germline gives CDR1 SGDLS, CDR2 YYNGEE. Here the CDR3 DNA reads TGTGCCAGCAGCGTAGAAGATTGGGCAGGGGCCTATGGCTACACCTTC. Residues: CASSVEDWAGAYGYTF.

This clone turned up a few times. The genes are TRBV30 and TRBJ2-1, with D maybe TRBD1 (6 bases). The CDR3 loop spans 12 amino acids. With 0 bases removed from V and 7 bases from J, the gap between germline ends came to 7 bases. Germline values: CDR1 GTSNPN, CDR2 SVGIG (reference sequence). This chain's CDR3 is CAWSVQGNEQFF. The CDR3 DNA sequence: TGTGCCTGGAGTGTACAGGGAAATGAGCAGTTCTTC.

The CDR3 coding sequence is TGTGCCAGCAGCCCTTCAGACCCCTCCTACGAGCAGTACTTC. Translated: CASSPSDPSYEQYF. The rearrangement links TRBV4-2 to TRBJ2-7; D unresolved. CDR1 LGHNA and CDR2 YNFKEQ come from the germline V gene. The CDR3 is 14 residues long. The germline V and J ends were trimmed by 4 bases and 0 bases, with 10 bases remaining between them.